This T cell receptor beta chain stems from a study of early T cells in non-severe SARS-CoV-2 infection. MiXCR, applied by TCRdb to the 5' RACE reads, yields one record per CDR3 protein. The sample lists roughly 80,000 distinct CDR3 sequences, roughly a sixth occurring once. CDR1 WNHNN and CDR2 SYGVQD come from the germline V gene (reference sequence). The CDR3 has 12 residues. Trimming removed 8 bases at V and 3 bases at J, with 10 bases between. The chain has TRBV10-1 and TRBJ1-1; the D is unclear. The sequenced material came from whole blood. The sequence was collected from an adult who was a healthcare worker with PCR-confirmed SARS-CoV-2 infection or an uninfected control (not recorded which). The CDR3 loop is CASAGQHTEAFF. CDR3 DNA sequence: TGCGCCAGCGCCGGGCAGCACACTGAAGCTTTCTTT.